This T cell receptor beta chain was sequenced during a study of T-cell reconstitution after alpha-beta-depleted transplantation in children. The TCRbeta library incorporated unique molecular identifiers. MiXCR, applied by TCRdb to the PCR reads, yields one record per CDR3 protein. The sample comprises about 540,000 distinct CDR3 sequences, about 18% of which are singletons, and approximately 3% rests with the top ten. This CDR3 is 15 amino acids long. The germline V gene encodes CDR1 SGHTS and CDR2 YDEGEE. Unmatched junction bases numbered 13, after V lost 5 bases and J lost 8 bases. The sequencing used PBMCs from the stem cell graft donor, collected from the stem cell graft. This chain connects TRBV5-8 to TRBJ2-3; 8 nucleotides match TRBD2. The sequence came from a human donor who donated a stem cell graft to a child with acute lymphoblastic leukemia. DNA of the CDR3: TGTGCCAGCAGAATCCCCAAGCGGGAGTACGGTACGCAGTATTTT. Amino acids: CASRIPKREYGTQYF. Variable domain in full (rest from reference TRBV5-8 and TRBJ2-3): EAGVTQSPTHLIKTRGQQATLRCSPISGHTSVYWYQQALGLGLQFLLWYDEGEERNRGNFPPRFSGRQFPNYSSELNVNALELEDSALYLCASRIPKREYGTQYFGPGTRLTVL.